The 16 T cell receptor beta chains in this list originate from one sample, sequenced in a study of beta chain features in type 1 diabetes. Investigators reverse transcribed all isolated RNA, so they sequenced expressed TCRB transcripts. This table comes from immunoSEQ multiplex PCR, and its TCRdb copy is limited to in-frame clones, with some not included. The repertoire has about 340,000 clones, under 8.5% of them found once; the top ten carry around 0.44%. Sequencing was carried out using central memory CD4+ T cells from blood. The source is a young woman in good health.

J is TRBJ2-7 and V is TRBV29-1; 9 bases are shared with TRBD1. The trim removed 6 bases at V and 4 bases at J, leaving 7 bases unmatched. Per the germline V gene, CDR1 is SQVTM and CDR2 is ANQGSEA. CDR3 length equals 13 residues. The CDR3, as DNA: TGCAGCGTGTCACAGGGGGCGGGGTACGAGCAGTACTTC. Translated, it gives CSVSQGAGYEQYF.

This clone was seen a handful of times. The chain uses TRBV7-3 and TRBJ2-5, with a possible D match to TRBD1 (6 bases). V was cut by 5 bases and J by 2 bases, with 15 bases left in between. Germline V gene data show CDR1 as SGHTA and CDR2 as FQGTGA. This CDR3 spans 15 amino acids. The CDR3 bases are TGTGCCAGCAGCCCAGAACAGGGCTATCAAGAGACCCAGTACTTC. As protein: CASSPEQGYQETQYF. Complete variable domain (other parts from reference TRBV7-3 and TRBJ2-5): GAGVSQTPSNKVTEKGKYVELRCDPISGHTALYWYRQSLGQGPEFLIYFQGTGAADDSGLPNDRFFAVRPEGSVSTLKIQRTERGDSAVYLCASSPEQGYQETQYFGPGTRLLVL.

This clone came up a few times. The CDR3 DNA follows: TGTGCCAGCAGCTTAGTTCCAAACATTCAGTACTTC. This sequence encodes CASSLVPNIQYF. The rearrangement links TRBV7-2 to TRBJ2-4; no reliable D call. Germline loops: CDR1 SGHTA, CDR2 FQGNSA. Deletions cut 1 base from V and 6 bases from J, with 4 bases between. CDR3 length equals 12 residues. Combining the CDR3 with reference TRBV7-2 and TRBJ2-4 gives the whole variable domain GAGVSQSPSNKVTEKGKDVELRCDPISGHTALYWYRQSLGQGLEFLIYFQGNSAPDKSGLPSDRFSAERTGGSVSTLTIQRTQQEDSAVYLCASSLVPNIQYFGAGTRLSVL.

With regard to this clone: The sample carries other DNA sequences with the same CDR3. This chain links TRBV5-1 with TRBJ2-3; no clear D gene. V was cut by 0 bases and J by 3 bases, with 8 bases left in between. The CDR3 runs 14 residues. CDR1 is SGHRS, CDR2 YFSETQ, per germline. This CDR3 reads CASSLGLSTDTQYF. CDR3 bases: TGCGCCAGCAGCTTGGGTCTTTCTACAGATACGCAGTATTTT.

There are a few counts of this clone. The genes are TRBV11-1 and TRBJ2-1, with D tentatively TRBD1 (5 bases). CDR3 length equals 15 residues. The germline V gene encodes CDR1 SGHAT and CDR2 FQDESV (reference sequence). Trimming pared 6 bases from V and 3 bases from J, leaving 15 bases between. For the CDR3, the DNA is TGTGCCAGCAGTAAACAGGTGGCCCTCTACAATGAGCAGTTCTTC. Protein: CASSKQVALYNEQFF.

This clone was seen more than once but under ten times. The chain carries TRBV7-2 and TRBJ2-7, with a possible D match to TRBD1 (5 bases). Trimming took 5 bases from V and 7 from J, leaving 15 bases between them. The CDR3 extends over 13 amino acids. Germline-derived CDR1 and CDR2 are SGHTA and FQGNSA. CDR3 DNA sequence: TGTGCCAGCAGCCTTCCAGGGTTAGGGGAGCAGTACTTC. Protein: CASSLPGLGEQYF. The entire variable domain, with the rest obtained from reference TRBV7-2 and TRBJ2-7, is as follows: GAGVSQSPSNKVTEKGKDVELRCDPISGHTALYWYRQSLGQGLEFLIYFQGNSAPDKSGLPSDRFSAERTGGSVSTLTIQRTQQEDSAVYLCASSLPGLGEQYFGPGTRLTVT.

The chain links TRBV20-1 to TRBJ2-3, with unresolved D. Germline V gene data show CDR1 as DFQATT and CDR2 as SNEGSKA (reference sequence). V was clipped by 3 bases and J by 7 bases, with 8 bases between them. This CDR3 contains 11 residues. CDR3 in amino acids: CSASVVYTQYF. DNA for the CDR3: TGCAGTGCTAGCGTCGTCTATACGCAGTATTTT.

This clone was counted a few times. The chain recombines TRBV5-6 with TRBJ2-1, with TRBD2 identical over 9 bases. This CDR3 spans 15 amino acids. Germline loops: CDR1 SGHDT, CDR2 YYEEEE. Trimming took 3 bases from V and 9 from J; bases not matched to a gene: 10. The CDR3 nucleotides are TGTGCCAGCAGCTGGACCGGGACTAGCATAGGTGAGCAGTTCTTC. Protein sequence: CASSWTGTSIGEQFF.

The genes are TRBV5-1 and TRBJ1-4, with 7 bases fitting TRBD1. The germline CDR1 and CDR2 sequences are SGHRS and YFSETQ. The CDR3 spans 13 residues. The V segment lost 7 bases and the J segment 5 bases; nucleotides outside the gene matches: 5. DNA for the CDR3: TGCGCCAGCGGGGACAGCTTAAATGAAAAACTGTTTTTT. Translating gives CASGDSLNEKLFF.

This clone came up a few times. The chain links TRBV15 to TRBJ1-4; 7 positions agree with TRBD1. The V gene's germline CDR1 is LNHNV and CDR2 YYDKDF (reference sequence). CDR3 length: 16 amino acids. J was trimmed by 8 bases and V by 4 bases; bases with no gene match: 13. The CDR3 sequence is CATSKTPGQRGEKLFF. The CDR3 DNA follows: TGTGCCACCAGCAAAACCCCGGGACAGAGAGGAGAAAAACTGTTTTTT.

This chain joins TRBV27 and TRBJ2-1, with a tentative D call TRBD2 (6 bases). Germline CDR1 MNHEY, CDR2 SMNVEV (reference sequence). The V gene lost 6 bases and the J gene lost 4 bases, with 10 bases spanning the gap. This CDR3 is built from 13 residues. As DNA, the CDR3 is TGTGCCAGCAGCCCGGGGGTATACAATGAGCAGTTCTTC. Translation: CASSPGVYNEQFF.

This clone came up a few times. The chain joins TRBV28 to TRBJ2-7; no firm D call. The ends were cut back, 0 bases at V and 6 bases at J, with 9 bases in the middle. This CDR3 has 13 amino acids. Germline V lookup: CDR1 MDHEN, CDR2 SYDVKM. CDR3 region: CASSLWPRSEQYF. The CDR3 DNA reads TGTGCCAGCAGTTTATGGCCCCGGAGCGAGCAGTACTTC.

On this clone itself: This may be a read error, as it is one base from a much larger clone. This chain joins TRBV6-5 and TRBJ1-1; tentatively, D is TRBD1 (6 bases). CDR1 MNHEY and CDR2 SVGAGI come from the germline V gene. The CDR3 extends over 13 amino acids. V lost 6 bases and J 2 bases, leaving 10 bases between the germline ends. Here the CDR3 DNA reads TGTGCCAGCAGCCGGACAGAAAACACTGAAGCTTTCTTT. Residues: CASSRTENTEAFF.

This clone was seen repeatedly, ten times or more. This sequence joins TRBV28 and TRBJ1-3; D is unresolved. V gave up 3 bases and J gave up 2 bases, with 11 bases separating them. The CDR3 runs 15 residues. Germline CDR1 MDHEN, CDR2 SYDVKM. In DNA, the CDR3 is TGTGCCAGCAGTTTTGCAGGACTCGCTGGAAACACCATATATTTT. Translating gives CASSFAGLAGNTIYF.

This chain connects TRBV5-1 to TRBJ2-3; 10 bases agree with TRBD2. The CDR3 loop spans 15 amino acids. V shed 5 bases, J shed 4 bases, and the junction held 7 bases outside the gene matches. CDR1 SGHRS and CDR2 YFSETQ come from the germline V gene. CDR3 bases: TGCGCCAGCAGGCGGACTAGCGGCGGCCCAGATACGCAGTATTTT. Translation: CASRRTSGGPDTQYF.

Many counts were recorded for this clone. In DNA form, the CDR3 reads TGTGCCAGCAGCTTAAGGTTCCGCGGGAGTTTCGATGAGCAGTTCTTC. Translation: CASSLRFRGSFDEQFF. This chain connects TRBV7-9 to TRBJ2-1; 7 nucleotides line up with TRBD2. The CDR3 has 16 residues. CDR1 is SEHNR, CDR2 FQNEAQ, per germline (reference sequence). J was trimmed by 8 bases and V by 2 bases; bases with no gene match: 12. The full variable domain, with the rest looked up from reference TRBV7-9 and TRBJ2-1, is DTGVSQNPRHKITKRGQNVTFRCDPISEHNRLYWYRQTLGQGPEFLTYFQNEAQLEKSRLLSDRFSAERPKGSFSTLEIQRTEQGDSAMYLCASSLRFRGSFDEQFFGPGTRLTVL.